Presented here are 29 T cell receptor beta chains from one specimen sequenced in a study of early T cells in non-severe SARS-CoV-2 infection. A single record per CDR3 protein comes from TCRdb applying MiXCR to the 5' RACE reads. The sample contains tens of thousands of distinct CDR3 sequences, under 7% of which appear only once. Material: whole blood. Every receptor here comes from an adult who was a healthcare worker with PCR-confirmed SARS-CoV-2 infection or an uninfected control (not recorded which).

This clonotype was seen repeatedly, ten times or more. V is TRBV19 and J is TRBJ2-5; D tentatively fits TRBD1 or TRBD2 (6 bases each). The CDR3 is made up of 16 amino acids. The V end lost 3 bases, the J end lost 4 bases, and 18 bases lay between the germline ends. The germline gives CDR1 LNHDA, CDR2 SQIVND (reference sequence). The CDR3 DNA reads TGTGCCAGTAGTATGTTGTTGGGGGGCGATTCAGAGACCCAGTACTTC. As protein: CASSMLLGGDSETQYF. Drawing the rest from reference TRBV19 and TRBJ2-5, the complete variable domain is DGGITQSPKYLFRKEGQNVTLSCEQNLNHDAMYWYRQDPGQGLRLIYYSQIVNDFQKGDIAEGYSVSREKKESFPLTVTSAQKNPTAFYLCASSMLLGGDSETQYFGPGTRLLVL.

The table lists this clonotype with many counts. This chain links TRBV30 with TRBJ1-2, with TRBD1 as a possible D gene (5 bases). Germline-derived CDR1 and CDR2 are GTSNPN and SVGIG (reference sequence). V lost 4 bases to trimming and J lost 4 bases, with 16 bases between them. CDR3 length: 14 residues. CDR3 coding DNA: TGTGCCTGGACTACGGGACGAACTGTCTATGGCTACACCTTC. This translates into CAWTTGRTVYGYTF.

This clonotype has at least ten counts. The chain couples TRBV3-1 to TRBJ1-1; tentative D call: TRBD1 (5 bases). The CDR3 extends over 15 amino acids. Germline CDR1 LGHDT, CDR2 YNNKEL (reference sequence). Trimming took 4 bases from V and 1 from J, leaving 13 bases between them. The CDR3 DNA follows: TGTGCCAGCAGCCCCATGGTGGGGGGGAACACTGAAGCTTTCTTT. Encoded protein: CASSPMVGGNTEAFF.

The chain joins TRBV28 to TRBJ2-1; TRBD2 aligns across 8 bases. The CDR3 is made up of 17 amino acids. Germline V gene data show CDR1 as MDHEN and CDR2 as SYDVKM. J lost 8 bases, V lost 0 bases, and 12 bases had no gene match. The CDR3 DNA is TGTGCCAGCAGTTTATGGGGAGCGGGAGAAAAAACCGATGAGCAGTTCTTC. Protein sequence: CASSLWGAGEKTDEQFF.

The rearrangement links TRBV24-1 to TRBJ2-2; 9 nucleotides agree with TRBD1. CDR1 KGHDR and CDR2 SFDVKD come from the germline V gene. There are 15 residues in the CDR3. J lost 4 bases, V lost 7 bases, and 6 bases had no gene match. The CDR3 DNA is TGTGCCACCAGCCCCGGGACAGGGCTCACCGGGGAGCTGTTTTTT. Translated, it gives CATSPGTGLTGELFF.

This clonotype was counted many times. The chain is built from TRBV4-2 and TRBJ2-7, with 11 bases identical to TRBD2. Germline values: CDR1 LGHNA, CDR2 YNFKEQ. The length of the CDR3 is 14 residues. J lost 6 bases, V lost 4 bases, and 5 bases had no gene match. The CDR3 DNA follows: TGTGCCAGCAGCCCTAGCGGGGGGAGGTTCGAGCAGTACTTC. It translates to CASSPSGGRFEQYF.

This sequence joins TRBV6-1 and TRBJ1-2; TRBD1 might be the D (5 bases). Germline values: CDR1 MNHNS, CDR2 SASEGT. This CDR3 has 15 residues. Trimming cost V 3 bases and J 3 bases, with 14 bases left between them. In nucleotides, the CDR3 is TGTGCCAGCAGTGACAGGGAAGGCGGTGACTATGGCTACACCTTC. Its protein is CASSDREGGDYGYTF.

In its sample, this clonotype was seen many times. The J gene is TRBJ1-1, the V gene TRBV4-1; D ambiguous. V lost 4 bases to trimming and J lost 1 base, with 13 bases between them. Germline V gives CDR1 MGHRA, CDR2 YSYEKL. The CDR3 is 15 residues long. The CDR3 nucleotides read TGCGCCAGCAGCCGCTACGACAACCAGAACACTGAAGCTTTCTTT. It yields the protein CASSRYDNQNTEAFF.

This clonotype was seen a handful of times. Here the CDR3 DNA reads TGTGCCAGCAGCTTGGCGGGGAAGGACGCTGAAGCTTTCTTT. It specifies CASSLAGKDAEAFF. The chain uses TRBV12-3 or TRBV12-4 and TRBJ1-1; D uncertain. V gave up 6 bases and J gave up 6 bases, with 17 bases separating them. The CDR3 length is 14 residues.

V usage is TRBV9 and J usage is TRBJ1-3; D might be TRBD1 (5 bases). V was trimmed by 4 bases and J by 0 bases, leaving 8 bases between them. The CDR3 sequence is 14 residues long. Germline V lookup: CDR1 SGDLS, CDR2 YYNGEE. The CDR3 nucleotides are TGTGCCAGCAGCTATGACAGCTCTGGAAACACCATATATTTT. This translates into CASSYDSSGNTIYF.

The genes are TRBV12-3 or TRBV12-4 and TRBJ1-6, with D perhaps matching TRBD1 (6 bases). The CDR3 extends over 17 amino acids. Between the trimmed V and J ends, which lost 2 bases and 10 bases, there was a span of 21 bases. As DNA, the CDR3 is TGTGCCAGCAGTTTATTCCTCCAACAGGACAGACGGTCACCCCTCCACTTT. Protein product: CASSLFLQQDRRSPLHF.

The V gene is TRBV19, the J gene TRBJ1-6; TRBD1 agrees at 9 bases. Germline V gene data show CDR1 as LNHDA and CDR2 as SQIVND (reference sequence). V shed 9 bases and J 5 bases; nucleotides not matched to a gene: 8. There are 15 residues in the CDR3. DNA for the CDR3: TGTGCCAGCAGCCTGACAGGGGGGGATAATTCACCCCTCCACTTT. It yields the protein CASSLTGGDNSPLHF.

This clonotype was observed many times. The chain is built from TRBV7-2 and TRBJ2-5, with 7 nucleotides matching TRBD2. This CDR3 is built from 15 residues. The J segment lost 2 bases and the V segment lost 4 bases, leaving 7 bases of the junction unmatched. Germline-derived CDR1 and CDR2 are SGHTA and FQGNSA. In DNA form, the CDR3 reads TGTGCCAGCAGCTCCTACGGGGGGAGACAAGAGACCCAGTACTTC. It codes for CASSSYGGRQETQYF.

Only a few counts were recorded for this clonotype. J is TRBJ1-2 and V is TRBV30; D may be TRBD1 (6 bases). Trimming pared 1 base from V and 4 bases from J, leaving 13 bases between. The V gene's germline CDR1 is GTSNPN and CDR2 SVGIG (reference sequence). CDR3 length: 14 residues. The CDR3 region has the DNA TGTGCCTGGAGTGAGGGTAGGGGGGCCTATGGCTACACCTTC. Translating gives CAWSEGRGAYGYTF.

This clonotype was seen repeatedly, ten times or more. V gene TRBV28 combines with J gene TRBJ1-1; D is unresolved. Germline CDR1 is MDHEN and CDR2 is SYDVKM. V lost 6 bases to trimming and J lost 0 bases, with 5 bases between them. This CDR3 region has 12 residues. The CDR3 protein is CASSTLNTEAFF. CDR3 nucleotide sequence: TGTGCCAGCAGCACCTTGAACACTGAAGCTTTCTTT.

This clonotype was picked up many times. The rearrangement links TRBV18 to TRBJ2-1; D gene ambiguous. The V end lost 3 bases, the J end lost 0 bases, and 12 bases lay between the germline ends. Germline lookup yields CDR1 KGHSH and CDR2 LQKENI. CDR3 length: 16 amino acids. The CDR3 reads CASSPTGRASYNEQFF. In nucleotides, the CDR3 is TGTGCCAGCTCACCTACCGGACGGGCCTCCTACAATGAGCAGTTCTTC. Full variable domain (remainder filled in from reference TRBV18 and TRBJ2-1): NAGVMQNPRHLVRRRGQEARLRCSPMKGHSHVYWYRQLPEEGLKFMVYLQKENIIDESGMPKERFSAEFPKEGPSILRIQQVVRGDSAAYFCASSPTGRASYNEQFFGPGTRLTVL.

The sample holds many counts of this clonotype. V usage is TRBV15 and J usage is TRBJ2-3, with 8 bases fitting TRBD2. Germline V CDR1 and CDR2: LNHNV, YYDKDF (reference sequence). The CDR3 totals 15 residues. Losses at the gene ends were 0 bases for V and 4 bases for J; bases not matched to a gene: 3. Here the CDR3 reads CATSRDGGGSDTQYF. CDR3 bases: TGTGCCACCAGCAGAGATGGCGGGGGGTCAGATACGCAGTATTTT.

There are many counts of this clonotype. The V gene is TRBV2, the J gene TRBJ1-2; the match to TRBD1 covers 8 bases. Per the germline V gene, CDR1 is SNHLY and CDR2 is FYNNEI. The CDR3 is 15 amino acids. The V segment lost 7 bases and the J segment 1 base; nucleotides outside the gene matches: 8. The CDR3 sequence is CASIRDRGGNYGYTF. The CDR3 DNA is TGTGCCAGCATAAGAGACAGGGGTGGTAACTATGGCTACACCTTC.

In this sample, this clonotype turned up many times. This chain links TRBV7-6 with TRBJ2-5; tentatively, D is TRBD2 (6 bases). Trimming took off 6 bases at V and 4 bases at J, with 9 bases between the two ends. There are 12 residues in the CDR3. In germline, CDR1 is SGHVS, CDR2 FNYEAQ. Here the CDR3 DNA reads TGTGCCAGCAGTCGGCGGGGAGAGACCCAGTACTTC. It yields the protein CASSRRGETQYF.

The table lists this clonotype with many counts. The CDR3 DNA follows: TGCGCCAGCAGCATAACCACCGGGACTAGTAGAGAGACCCAGTACTTC. This gives the protein CASSITTGTSRETQYF. The chain combines TRBV5-1 with TRBJ2-5; TRBD2 agrees at 8 bases. CDR1 is SGHRS and CDR2 is YFSETQ in the germline V gene. J was trimmed by 4 bases and V by 4 bases; bases with no gene match: 12. The CDR3 consists of 16 residues.

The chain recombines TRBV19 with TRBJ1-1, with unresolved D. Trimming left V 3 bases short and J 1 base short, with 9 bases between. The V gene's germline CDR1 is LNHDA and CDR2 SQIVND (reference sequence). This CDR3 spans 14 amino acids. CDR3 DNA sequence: TGTGCCAGTAGTATGGGTTACGGGAACACTGAAGCTTTCTTT. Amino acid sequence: CASSMGYGNTEAFF. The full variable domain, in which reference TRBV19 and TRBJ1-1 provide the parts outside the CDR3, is DGGITQSPKYLFRKEGQNVTLSCEQNLNHDAMYWYRQDPGQGLRLIYYSQIVNDFQKGDIAEGYSVSREKKESFPLTVTSAQKNPTAFYLCASSMGYGNTEAFFGQGTRLTVV.

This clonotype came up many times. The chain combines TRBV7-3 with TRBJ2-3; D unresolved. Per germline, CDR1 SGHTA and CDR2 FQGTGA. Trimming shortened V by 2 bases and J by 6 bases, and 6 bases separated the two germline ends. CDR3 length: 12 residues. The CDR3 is CASSLPGDTQYF. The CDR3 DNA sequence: TGTGCCAGCAGCTTACCCGGCGATACGCAGTATTTT.

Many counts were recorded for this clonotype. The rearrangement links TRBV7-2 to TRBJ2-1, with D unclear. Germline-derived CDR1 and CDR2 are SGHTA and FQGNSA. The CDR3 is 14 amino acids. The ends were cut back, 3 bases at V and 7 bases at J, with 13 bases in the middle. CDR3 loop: CASSFETLANEQFF. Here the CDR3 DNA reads TGTGCCAGCAGCTTCGAGACCCTCGCGAATGAGCAGTTCTTC. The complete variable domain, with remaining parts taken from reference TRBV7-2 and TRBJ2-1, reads GAGVSQSPSNKVTEKGKDVELRCDPISGHTALYWYRQSLGQGLEFLIYFQGNSAPDKSGLPSDRFSAERTGGSVSTLTIQRTQQEDSAVYLCASSFETLANEQFFGPGTRLTVL.

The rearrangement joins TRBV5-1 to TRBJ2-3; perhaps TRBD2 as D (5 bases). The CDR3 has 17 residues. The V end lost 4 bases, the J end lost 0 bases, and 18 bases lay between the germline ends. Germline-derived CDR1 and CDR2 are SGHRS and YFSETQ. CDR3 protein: CASSPYLGSPSTDTQYF. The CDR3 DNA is TGCGCCAGCAGCCCGTACCTAGGGAGCCCAAGCACAGATACGCAGTATTTT.

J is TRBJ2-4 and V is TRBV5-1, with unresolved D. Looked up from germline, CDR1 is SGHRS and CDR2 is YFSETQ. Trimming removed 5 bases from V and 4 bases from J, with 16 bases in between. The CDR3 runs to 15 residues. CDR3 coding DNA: TGCGCCAGCAGTCCTTTCAGCCCGGAGAAAAACATTCAGTACTTC. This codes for CASSPFSPEKNIQYF.

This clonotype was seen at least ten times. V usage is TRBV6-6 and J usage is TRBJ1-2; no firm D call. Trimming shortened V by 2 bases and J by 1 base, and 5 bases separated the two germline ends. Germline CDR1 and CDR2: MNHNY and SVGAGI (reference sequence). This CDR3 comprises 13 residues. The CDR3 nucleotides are TGTGCCAGCAGTTACACGGGTAACTATGGCTACACCTTC. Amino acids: CASSYTGNYGYTF.

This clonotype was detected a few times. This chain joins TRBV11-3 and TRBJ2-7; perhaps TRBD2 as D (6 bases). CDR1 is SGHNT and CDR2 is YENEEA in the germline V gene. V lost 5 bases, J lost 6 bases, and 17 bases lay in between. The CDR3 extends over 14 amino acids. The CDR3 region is CASSPRRGISEQYF. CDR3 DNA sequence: TGTGCCAGCAGCCCCCGGCGGGGTATAAGCGAGCAGTACTTC.

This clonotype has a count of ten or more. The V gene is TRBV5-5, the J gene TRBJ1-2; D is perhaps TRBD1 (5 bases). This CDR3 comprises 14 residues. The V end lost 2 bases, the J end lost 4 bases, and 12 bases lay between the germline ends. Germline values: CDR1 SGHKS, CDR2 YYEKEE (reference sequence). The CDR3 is CASSFGGGPYGYTF. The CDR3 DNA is TGTGCCAGCAGCTTTGGCGGGGGACCCTATGGCTACACCTTC.

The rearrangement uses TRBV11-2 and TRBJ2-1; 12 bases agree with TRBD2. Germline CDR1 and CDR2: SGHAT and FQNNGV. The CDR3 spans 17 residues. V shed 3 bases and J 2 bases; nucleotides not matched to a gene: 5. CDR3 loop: CASSFGLAGPPYNEQFF. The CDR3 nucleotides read TGTGCCAGCAGCTTCGGACTAGCGGGGCCTCCCTACAATGAGCAGTTCTTC.